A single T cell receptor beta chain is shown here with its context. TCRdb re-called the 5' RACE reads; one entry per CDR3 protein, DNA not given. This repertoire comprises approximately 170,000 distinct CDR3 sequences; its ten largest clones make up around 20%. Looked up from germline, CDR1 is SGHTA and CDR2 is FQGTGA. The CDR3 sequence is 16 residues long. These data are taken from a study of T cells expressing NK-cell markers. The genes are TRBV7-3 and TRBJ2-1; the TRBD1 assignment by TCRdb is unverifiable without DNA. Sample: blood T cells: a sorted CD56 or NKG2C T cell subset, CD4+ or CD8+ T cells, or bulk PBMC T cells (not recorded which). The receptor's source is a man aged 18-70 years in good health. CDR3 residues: CASSLIGGNSYNEQFF.